This is a list of T cell receptor beta chains from one sample in a study of blood T cell repertoires in COVID-19. TCRdb keeps only in-frame clones here, not all; method: immunoSEQ multiplex PCR. Of fewer than 300,000 clones in the sample, 83% are singletons; the top ten hold more than 8%. Sequenced input: peripheral blood. These receptors originate from a woman between 50 and 59 years old who had recovered from COVID-19. The CDR3 runs from the conserved cysteine through the conserved F or W. D genes are given only for firm matches. Part of the rows lack a size; the others show once, few, many or a class for expanded clones.

v_gene: TRBV6-1; d_gene: TRBD1; j_gene: TRBJ1-1; abundance: -; CDR3nt: TGTGCCAGCAGTGAACTAAAAGGGGGCAACACTGAAGCTTTCTTT; CDR3aa: CASSELKGGNTEAFF
v_gene: TRBV18; d_gene: -; j_gene: TRBJ2-7; abundance: -; CDR3nt: TGTGCCAGCTCCCCTAGGACAGAGGCCTACGAGCAGTACTTC; CDR3aa: CASSPRTEAYEQYF
v_gene: TRBV28; d_gene: TRBD2; j_gene: TRBJ2-7; abundance: -; CDR3nt: TGTGCCAGCAGTTTAGTTCTTACGCTAGCGGGGGGATCCTACGAGCAGTACTTC; CDR3aa: CASSLVLTLAGGSYEQYF
v_gene: TRBV28; d_gene: -; j_gene: TRBJ1-4; abundance: -; CDR3nt: TGTGCCAGCATCTTTGGGGGCAGGACTAATGAAAAACTGTTTTTT; CDR3aa: CASIFGGRTNEKLFF
v_gene: TRBV11-2; d_gene: TRBD1; j_gene: TRBJ2-1; abundance: -; CDR3nt: TGTGCCAGCAGCCTGGGTCAGGACAGGGGCAATGAGCAGTTCTTC; CDR3aa: CASSLGQDRGNEQFF
v_gene: TRBV27; d_gene: -; j_gene: TRBJ2-1; abundance: -; CDR3nt: TGTGCCAGCCAGGTCATGGGCAATGAGCAGTTCTTC; CDR3aa: CASQVMGNEQFF
v_gene: TRBV28; d_gene: -; j_gene: TRBJ2-1; abundance: -; CDR3nt: TGTGCCAGCACCCCTCAAGGACTAACGAGTGAGCAGTTCTTC; CDR3aa: CASTPQGLTSEQFF
v_gene: TRBV5-8; d_gene: -; j_gene: TRBJ1-6; abundance: -; CDR3nt: TGTGCCAGCAGCTTTCGACCCCGAGGGAGTTCACCCCTCCACTTT; CDR3aa: CASSFRPRGSSPLHF
v_gene: TRBV29-1; d_gene: -; j_gene: TRBJ1-2; abundance: -; CDR3nt: TGCAGCGTTGAAAAAGAGGACTACACCTTC; CDR3aa: CSVEKEDYTF
v_gene: TRBV6-2/TRBV6-3; d_gene: -; j_gene: TRBJ2-1; abundance: -; CDR3nt: TGTGCCAGCAGTTACTCGTCTGACAGCTTCAATGAGCAGTTCTTC; CDR3aa: CASSYSSDSFNEQFF
v_gene: TRBV5-1; d_gene: -; j_gene: TRBJ2-7; abundance: -; CDR3nt: TGCGCCAGCAGCGGTCGGGGGTTCGTCGACGAGCAGTACTTC; CDR3aa: CASSGRGFVDEQYF
v_gene: TRBV27; d_gene: TRBD1; j_gene: TRBJ1-5; abundance: few; CDR3nt: TGTGCCAGCAGTCTAAGGACAGGGGGGCTGGGTAGCAATCAGCCCCAGCATTTT; CDR3aa: CASSLRTGGLGSNQPQHF
v_gene: TRBV27; d_gene: TRBD1; j_gene: TRBJ2-5; abundance: once; CDR3nt: TGTGCCAGCAGCCCATCCGCCTACAGGGGGCGAGAGACCCAGTACTTC; CDR3aa: CASSPSAYRGRETQYF
v_gene: TRBV6-2/TRBV6-3; d_gene: -; j_gene: TRBJ2-2; abundance: -; CDR3nt: TGTGCCAGCAGCTCCGGGAGCGTTTATGGCGGGGAGCTGTTTTTT; CDR3aa: CASSSGSVYGGELFF
v_gene: TRBV3-1/TRBV3-2; d_gene: TRBD2; j_gene: TRBJ2-3; abundance: -; CDR3nt: TGTGCCAGCAGCCAAGATCCATACGGCGGGGGGGCCCGGGATACGCAGTATTTT; CDR3aa: CASSQDPYGGGARDTQYF
v_gene: TRBV7-2; d_gene: -; j_gene: TRBJ2-3; abundance: -; CDR3nt: TGTGCCAGCAGCTGGGGGGGGGCTCCTTCGGATACGCAGTATTTT; CDR3aa: CASSWGGAPSDTQYF
v_gene: TRBV5-3; d_gene: TRBD1; j_gene: TRBJ1-4; abundance: -; CDR3nt: TGTGCCAGAAGCCTCATAGTCTTCACAGGGGGCGAAAAACTGTTTTTT; CDR3aa: CARSLIVFTGGEKLFF
v_gene: TRBV29-1; d_gene: TRBD2; j_gene: TRBJ2-1; abundance: -; CDR3nt: TGCAGCGTCGGAGCGGGGGCAAAATCCCCGCAGTTCTTC; CDR3aa: CSVGAGAKSPQFF
v_gene: TRBV27; d_gene: -; j_gene: TRBJ1-1; abundance: -; CDR3nt: TGTGCCAGCAGTTTGGTTTGGGAGGGGCCCGAAGCTTTCTTT; CDR3aa: CASSLVWEGPEAFF
v_gene: TRBV11-2; d_gene: TRBD1; j_gene: TRBJ1-1; abundance: -; CDR3nt: TGTGCCAGCAGCTTAAACAGGGGATCGGGAAACACTGAAGCTTTCTTT; CDR3aa: CASSLNRGSGNTEAFF
v_gene: TRBV28; d_gene: TRBD1; j_gene: TRBJ2-7; abundance: -; CDR3nt: TGTGCCAGCAGTTTACTCTCGGGGACAGGGGTCACCTACGAGCAGTACTTC; CDR3aa: CASSLLSGTGVTYEQYF
v_gene: TRBV27; d_gene: -; j_gene: TRBJ2-3; abundance: few; CDR3nt: TGTGCCAGCAGTGGTCCGGTCGGGACAGATACGCAGTATTTT; CDR3aa: CASSGPVGTDTQYF
v_gene: TRBV18; d_gene: TRBD2; j_gene: TRBJ2-3; abundance: -; CDR3nt: TGTGCCAGCTCTGGCGGGACTAGCGGGACAGATACGCAGTATTTT; CDR3aa: CASSGGTSGTDTQYF
v_gene: TRBV6-4; d_gene: -; j_gene: TRBJ2-7; abundance: -; CDR3nt: TGTGCCAGCAGTGACCGACGACAAGACTACGAGCAGTACTTC; CDR3aa: CASSDRRQDYEQYF
v_gene: TRBV7-9; d_gene: -; j_gene: TRBJ2-1; abundance: -; CDR3nt: TGTGCCAGCAGCCGGGGGTACAATGAGCAGTTCTTC; CDR3aa: CASSRGYNEQFF
v_gene: TRBV29-1; d_gene: TRBD1; j_gene: TRBJ1-5; abundance: -; CDR3nt: TGCAGCGTTGGGATAACAGGGGATAGCAATCAGCCCCAGCATTTT; CDR3aa: CSVGITGDSNQPQHF
v_gene: TRBV7-2; d_gene: TRBD2; j_gene: TRBJ2-7; abundance: many; CDR3nt: TGTGCCAGCAGCCTCCAGGGGAGCGGGGGGAACGAGCAGTACTTC; CDR3aa: CASSLQGSGGNEQYF
v_gene: TRBV7-8; d_gene: TRBD1; j_gene: TRBJ2-3; abundance: few; CDR3nt: TGTGCCAGCAGCATGGGACAGGACACAGATACGCAGTATTTT; CDR3aa: CASSMGQDTDTQYF
v_gene: TRBV7-2; d_gene: TRBD2; j_gene: TRBJ2-2; abundance: -; CDR3nt: TGTGCCAGCAGCTCTAGCGGGGGGGTTAACACCGGGGAGCTGTTTTTT; CDR3aa: CASSSSGGVNTGELFF
v_gene: TRBV11-2; d_gene: TRBD2; j_gene: TRBJ2-3; abundance: -; CDR3nt: TGTGCCAGCGGTCTAGCGGGAGAAGATACGCAGTATTTT; CDR3aa: CASGLAGEDTQYF
v_gene: TRBV4-2; d_gene: -; j_gene: TRBJ1-4; abundance: -; CDR3nt: TGTGCCAGCAGCCGGGGGGTTAACGAAAAACTGTTTTTT; CDR3aa: CASSRGVNEKLFF
v_gene: TRBV30; d_gene: -; j_gene: TRBJ2-2; abundance: -; CDR3nt: TGTGCCTGGAGTTTCGCGGCCGGGGAGCTGTTTTTT; CDR3aa: CAWSFAAGELFF
v_gene: TRBV28; d_gene: -; j_gene: TRBJ2-3; abundance: -; CDR3nt: TGTGCCAGCAGCCAGTCTACAGATACGCAGTATTTT; CDR3aa: CASSQSTDTQYF
v_gene: TRBV7-2; d_gene: TRBD1; j_gene: TRBJ2-1; abundance: -; CDR3nt: TGTGCCAGCAGCTTCAGCGGGACAGGGAGTGAGCAGTTCTTC; CDR3aa: CASSFSGTGSEQFF
v_gene: TRBV18; d_gene: TRBD2; j_gene: TRBJ2-7; abundance: -; CDR3nt: TGTGCCAGCTCACGAACCGGGACTAGCGGGAGGGGATCCTACGAGCAGTACTTC; CDR3aa: CASSRTGTSGRGSYEQYF
v_gene: TRBV6-5; d_gene: TRBD1; j_gene: TRBJ1-4; abundance: -; CDR3nt: TGTGCCAGCAGTCGGGACAGAAATAATGAAAAACTGTTTTTT; CDR3aa: CASSRDRNNEKLFF
v_gene: TRBV11-3; d_gene: -; j_gene: TRBJ2-2; abundance: few; CDR3nt: TGTGCCAGCAGCGAGAATCACGGGGAGCTGTTTTTT; CDR3aa: CASSENHGELFF